The 12 T cell receptor beta chains listed next were all sequenced from one sample in a study of T cell repertoires in cytomegalovirus infection. TCRdb re-called the reads with MiXCR, one entry per CDR3 protein. The data contain some 920,000 distinct CDR3 sequences, roughly a third of them seen just once; the ten biggest clones take up 13%. No cognate antigen is known for these TCRs. The material was cultured CD8+ T cells from PBMCs, obtained from culture after CMV antigen stimulation. The source of these receptors is a human donor in good health (CMV status not recorded). Some clones in this sample may be carry-over from other donors' samples.

The chain is built from TRBV25-1 and TRBJ1-1; D is unclear. The germline V gene encodes CDR1 MGHDK and CDR2 SYGVNS. Trimming shortened V by 5 bases and J by 0 bases, and 10 bases separated the two germline ends. This CDR3 comprises 14 residues. The CDR3 reads CASSHPTLNTEAFF. The CDR3 bases are TGTGCCAGCAGTCACCCGACTCTGAACACTGAAGCTTTCTTT.

This chain uses TRBV2 with TRBJ2-2, with 7 nucleotides matching TRBD1. The CDR3 covers 13 residues. Per the germline V gene, CDR1 is SNHLY and CDR2 is FYNNEI. Germline trimming cut 8 bases from V and 3 bases from J; bases unmatched to any gene: 3. CDR3 sequence: CASDRVDTGELFF. The CDR3 bases are TGTGCCAGCGACAGGGTGGACACCGGGGAGCTGTTTTTT.

The CDR3 coding sequence is TGTGCTAGTGGTCCAACGTCCTATTCTGAACTGTTTTTT. Amino acids: CASGPTSYSELFF. The gene calls are TRBV12-5 and TRBJ1-4; D is unclear. V lost 5 bases and J lost 12, with 16 bases in between. CDR3 length: 13 residues. Per the germline V gene, CDR1 is LGHNT and CDR2 is FRNRAP.

This chain uses TRBV7-8 with TRBJ2-3, with TRBD1 as a possible D gene (6 bases). Trimming shortened V by 4 bases and J by 10 bases, and 15 bases separated the two germline ends. In germline, CDR1 is SGHVS, CDR2 FQNEAQ. This CDR3 contains 13 residues. The CDR3 sequence is CASSYGQTHAQYF. CDR3 sequence (DNA): TGTGCCAGCAGCTATGGACAGACCCATGCGCAGTATTTT.

This clonotype showed up just a few times. The chain is built from TRBV4-2 and TRBJ1-5; a weak D match, TRBD1 (5 bases). Per the germline V gene, CDR1 is LGHNA and CDR2 is YNFKEQ. Between the trimmed V and J ends, which lost 4 bases and 5 bases, there was a span of 15 bases. This CDR3 has 15 amino acids. The CDR3 reads CASSREVGGDQPQHF. The DNA of the CDR3 is TGTGCCAGCAGCCGCGAGGTGGGGGGGGATCAGCCCCAGCATTTT.

This clonotype was found many times. CDR3 in amino acids: CASSLPTSGGNTDTQYF. In DNA, the CDR3 is TGTGCCAGCAGCCTCCCGACTAGCGGGGGAAACACAGATACGCAGTATTTT. The V gene is TRBV7-8, the J gene TRBJ2-3, with TRBD2 matching over 12 bases. CDR3 length: 17 residues. V shed 5 bases, J shed 2 bases, and the junction held 8 bases outside the gene matches. Germline V lookup: CDR1 SGHVS, CDR2 FQNEAQ. Filled out from reference TRBV7-8 and TRBJ2-3, the complete variable domain reads GAGVSQSPRYKVAKRGQDVALRCDPISGHVSLFWYQQALGQGPEFLTYFQNEAQLDKSGLPSDRFFAERPEGSVSTLKIQRTQQEDSAVYLCASSLPTSGGNTDTQYFGPGTRLTVL.

Many counts were recorded for this clonotype. The chain recombines TRBV7-2 with TRBJ1-6; D is unclear. The CDR3 totals 18 residues. Germline assignment: CDR1 SGHTA and CDR2 FQGNSA. Trimming stripped 2 bases from V and 0 bases from J, with 14 bases between. The CDR3 DNA is TGTGCCAGCAGCTTATATCAGCCGATTAGCTCCTATAATTCACCCCTCCACTTT. Residues: CASSLYQPISSYNSPLHF.

This clonotype was seen many times. V usage is TRBV12-3 or TRBV12-4 and J usage is TRBJ1-2, with D possibly matching TRBD1 (5 bases). This CDR3 has 17 amino acids. V lost 5 bases to trimming and J lost 0 bases, with 19 bases between them. The CDR3 sequence: CASSIQALLSSNYGYTF. The CDR3, as DNA: TGTGCCAGCAGTATACAGGCCCTTCTTTCCTCTAACTATGGCTACACCTTC.

The chain is built from TRBV10-3 and TRBJ2-5; 9 bases line up with TRBD2. CDR1 and CDR2 from the germline V gene are ENHRY and SYGVKD. V lost 1 base, J lost 9 bases, and 9 bases stayed unmatched. This CDR3 has 15 amino acids. The CDR3, as DNA: TGTGCCATCAGTGAGTTAGCGGGGGATGGGAGGCCCCAGTACTTC. It is translated as CAISELAGDGRPQYF.

The chain is built from TRBV11-1 and TRBJ2-3, with unresolved D. The CDR3 totals 13 residues. CDR1 is SGHAT and CDR2 is FQDESV in the germline V gene (reference sequence). V was clipped by 5 bases and J by 4 bases, with 10 bases between them. In nucleotides, the CDR3 is TGTGCCAGCAGCAAGGACCCCGCAGATACGCAGTATTTT. Protein: CASSKDPADTQYF.

The chain joins TRBV18 to TRBJ2-5, with TRBD1 identical over 7 bases. The CDR3 contains 16 residues. V trimming: 1 base; J trimming: 4 bases; junction bases outside the gene matches: 9. Germline values: CDR1 KGHSH, CDR2 LQKENI. CDR3 DNA: TGTGCCAGCTCACCACGAGCGGAGACAGGGCGAGAGACCCAGTACTTC. It translates to CASSPRAETGRETQYF.

There are a few counts of this clonotype. V and J are TRBV7-9 and TRBJ1-1; 7 bases fit TRBD1. The CDR3 runs 14 residues. Germline trimming cut 5 bases from V and 3 bases from J; bases unmatched to any gene: 6. Germline values: CDR1 SEHNR, CDR2 FQNEAQ (reference sequence). Here the CDR3 reads CASSVGTDYTEAFF. The CDR3, as DNA: TGTGCCAGCAGCGTCGGGACAGATTACACTGAAGCTTTCTTT.